This entry lists 30 T cell receptor beta chains sequenced from one sample in a study of T cell repertoires in cytomegalovirus infection. MiXCR, run by TCRdb on the reads, gives a single entry per CDR3 protein. The sample contains around 900,000 distinct CDR3 sequences, around a third of which appear only once. Their cognate antigens are unknown. Sequencing used cultured CD8+ T cells from PBMCs, obtained from culture after CMV antigen stimulation. These receptors came from a human donor in good health (CMV status not recorded). Some clones in this sample may be carry-over from other donors' samples.

The chain has TRBV6-2 or TRBV6-3 and TRBJ2-7; possibly TRBD2 for D (7 bases). Germline V gene lookup returns CDR1 MNHEY and CDR2 SVGEGT. Trimming left V 6 bases short and J 3 bases short, with 18 bases between. The CDR3 length is 15 residues. CDR3 bases: TGTGCCAGCAGCCAGGGGAGGGGGAACTTCTACGAGCAGTACTTC. Protein product: CASSQGRGNFYEQYF.

V is TRBV5-1 and J is TRBJ2-1; unclear D gene. Germline lookup yields CDR1 SGHRS and CDR2 YFSETQ. The CDR3 sequence is 13 residues long. Trimming left V 4 bases short and J 6 bases short, with 11 bases between. The CDR3 here is CASSPGRLNEQFF. CDR3 in DNA: TGCGCCAGCAGCCCTGGACGGCTCAATGAGCAGTTCTTC.

Note on this clonotype: A much larger clone sits a single nucleotide away, making a read error possible. The chain employs TRBV7-8 and TRBJ1-2; D is ambiguous. Germline V gives CDR1 SGHVS, CDR2 FQNEAQ. The CDR3 runs 14 residues. The CDR3 DNA reads as TGTGCCAGCAGCTTAGCTGACATTTACTATAGCTACACCTTC. This gives the protein CASSLADIYYSYTF.

The table lists this clonotype with many counts. This chain connects TRBV7-2 to TRBJ2-3; D is possibly TRBD2 (6 bases). CDR3 length: 15 amino acids. Trimming removed 4 bases from V and 6 bases from J, with 17 bases in between. Germline CDR1 SGHTA, CDR2 FQGNSA. CDR3 DNA: TGTGCCAGCAGCTCCCCGGAGGGCCCTCGGGATACGCAGTATTTT. It yields the protein CASSSPEGPRDTQYF. The full variable domain, rest sourced from reference TRBV7-2 and TRBJ2-3, is GAGVSQSPSNKVTEKGKDVELRCDPISGHTALYWYRQSLGQGLEFLIYFQGNSAPDKSGLPSDRFSAERTGGSVSTLTIQRTQQEDSAVYLCASSSPEGPRDTQYFGPGTRLTVL.

The chain is built from TRBV7-3 and TRBJ2-2, with 7 bases that match TRBD1. Germline CDR1 reads SGHTA; CDR2 reads FQGTGA. After removal of 5 bases from V and 4 bases from J, the junction contained 4 bases not matched to a gene. The CDR3 consists of 14 residues. CDR3: CASSPWDSTGELFF. CDR3 nucleotide sequence: TGTGCCAGCAGCCCATGGGACAGCACCGGGGAGCTGTTTTTT.

This clonotype was counted once. The chain has TRBV5-8 and TRBJ1-5, with no clear D. Deletions cut 0 bases from V and 12 bases from J, with 10 bases between. In germline, CDR1 is SGHTS, CDR2 YDEGEE. The CDR3 extends over 12 amino acids. This CDR3 reads CASSLAGSRQHF. CDR3 nucleotide sequence: TGTGCCAGCAGCTTGGCGGGCAGCCGCCAGCATTTT.

The sample holds many counts of this clonotype. The chain links TRBV7-6 to TRBJ2-3; TRBD2 might be the D (6 bases). The ends were cut back, 2 bases at V and 4 bases at J, with 19 bases in the middle. Germline CDR1 SGHVS, CDR2 FNYEAQ. This CDR3 region has 17 residues. CDR3 protein: CASSLRSRLATPDTQYF. In DNA form, the CDR3 reads TGTGCCAGCAGCTTAAGAAGCCGGCTAGCGACCCCAGATACGCAGTATTTT.

V gene TRBV12-5 combines with J gene TRBJ1-1; TRBD1 matches at 9 bases. Trimming cost V 5 bases and J 0 bases; bases outside gene matches: 4. This CDR3 is built from 15 residues. Germline CDR1 and CDR2: LGHNT and FRNRAP. The CDR3, as DNA: TGTGCTAGTGGTCAGGACAGGGGTCTGAACACTGAAGCTTTCTTT. Its translation: CASGQDRGLNTEAFF.

The gene calls are TRBV12-5 and TRBJ2-1, with 8 bases identical to TRBD2. Germline lookup yields CDR1 LGHNT and CDR2 FRNRAP. The trim removed 10 bases at V and 0 bases at J, leaving 8 bases unmatched. CDR3 length equals 15 residues. The CDR3 DNA is TGTGCTACATCTCGCGGGGGGAACTCCTACAATGAGCAGTTCTTC. This translates into CATSRGGNSYNEQFF. The full variable domain, completed using reference TRBV12-5 and TRBJ2-1, is DARVTQTPRHKVTEMGQEVTMRCQPILGHNTVFWYRQTMMQGLELLAYFRNRAPLDDSGMPKDRFSAEMPDATLATLKIQPSEPRDSAVYFCATSRGGNSYNEQFFGPGTRLTVL.

A note on this clonotype: A much more abundant neighbour one base away suggests this may be a read error. CDR3 nucleotides: TGTGCCAGCACCCTAGGGCCCACTGAAGCTTTCTTT. Translated, it gives CASTLGPTEAFF. The chain recombines TRBV12-3 or TRBV12-4 with TRBJ1-1; D is unclear. Trimming stripped 7 bases from V and 4 bases from J, with 10 bases between. The CDR3 covers 12 residues.

This clonotype was recorded a few times. This CDR3 reads CAISEDRFDPYEQYV. For the CDR3, the DNA is TGTGCCATCAGTGAGGACAGGTTTGACCCCTACGAGCAGTACGTC. The chain links TRBV10-3 to TRBJ2-7, with a possible D match to TRBD1 (6 bases). There are 15 residues in the CDR3. V lost 2 bases to trimming and J lost 2 bases, with 13 bases between them. Germline loops: CDR1 ENHRY, CDR2 SYGVKD.

This clonotype was picked up a small number of times. This sequence joins TRBV6-1 and TRBJ2-7, with a possible D match to TRBD1 (6 bases). V was pared by 5 bases and J by 0 bases, with 14 bases between. CDR1 and CDR2 (germline): MNHNS, SASEGT. This CDR3 comprises 15 residues. This CDR3 is CASSQGRISSYEQYV. DNA for the CDR3: TGTGCCAGCAGTCAGGGGCGCATAAGCTCCTACGAGCAGTACGTC.

The sample holds a few counts of this clonotype. The chain recombines TRBV7-9 with TRBJ2-7; no firm D call. This CDR3 comprises 13 residues. V lost 6 bases, J lost 2 bases, and 11 bases lay in between. CDR1 and CDR2 from the germline V gene are SEHNR and FQNEAQ (reference sequence). CDR3 in amino acids: CASSHQVTYEQYF. Written as DNA, the CDR3 is TGTGCCAGCAGTCATCAGGTCACCTACGAGCAGTACTTC.

This clonotype was observed a few times. Possible read error: a much larger clone is one base away. The chain links TRBV19 to TRBJ2-1, with D unresolved. V was pared by 9 bases and J by 5 bases, with 8 bases between. This CDR3 region has 11 residues. Germline assignment: CDR1 LNHDA and CDR2 SQIVND (reference sequence). In nucleotides, the CDR3 is TGTGCCAGCGGCCCAGACAATGAGCAGTTCTTC. It is translated as CASGPDNEQFF.

This clonotype appeared a few times. V gene TRBV27 combines with J gene TRBJ1-2; 7 bases fit TRBD1. The length of the CDR3 is 14 residues. V was pared by 1 base and J by 4 bases, with 3 bases of the junction left unmatched. The germline V gene has CDR1 MNHEY and CDR2 SMNVEV (reference sequence). The CDR3 protein is CASSLWGDSYGYTF. The CDR3 coding sequence is TGTGCCAGCAGTTTATGGGGGGACAGCTATGGCTACACCTTC.

This clonotype was recorded a few times. V gene TRBV6-2 or TRBV6-3 combines with J gene TRBJ1-4, with D unclear. The CDR3 consists of 15 residues. Germline V gene sequence: CDR1 MNHEY, CDR2 SVGEGT. V was cut by 2 bases and J by 2 bases, with 9 bases left in between. CDR3: CASSYAGRTNEKLFF. CDR3 bases: TGTGCCAGCAGTTACGCGGGCCGCACTAATGAAAAACTGTTTTTT.

This clonotype was counted only a few times. This chain links TRBV2 with TRBJ2-5; D gene ambiguous. Trimming removed 7 bases from V and 0 bases from J, with 9 bases in between. CDR1 and CDR2 from the germline V gene are SNHLY and FYNNEI. This CDR3 contains 13 residues. CDR3 nucleotide sequence: TGTGCCAGCACCGAACACCACCAAGAGACCCAGTACTTC. Residues: CASTEHHQETQYF.

This clonotype has ten or more counts. J is TRBJ2-3 and V is TRBV7-6; tentative D call: TRBD1 (5 bases). This CDR3 contains 17 residues. V lost 1 base and J 0 bases, leaving 14 bases between the germline ends. The germline V gene encodes CDR1 SGHVS and CDR2 FNYEAQ. The CDR3 here is CASSLVHRQSSTDTQYF. The CDR3 DNA follows: TGTGCCAGCAGCTTAGTCCACCGACAGTCTAGCACAGATACGCAGTATTTT.

J is TRBJ2-6 and V is TRBV5-1; D not resolved. Germline V gives CDR1 SGHRS, CDR2 YFSETQ. The V end was cut by 0 bases, the J end by 0 bases, with 13 bases between. This CDR3 is 18 amino acids long. In DNA form, the CDR3 reads TGCGCCAGCAGCTTGGTGAGAGGATTTATCTCTGGGGCCAACGTCCTGACTTTC. Its protein is CASSLVRGFISGANVLTF.

This clonotype occurred a few times. V is TRBV12-3 or TRBV12-4 and J is TRBJ1-4; the D is unclear. CDR3 length equals 14 residues. Trimming stripped 3 bases from V and 3 bases from J, with 8 bases between. The CDR3 DNA follows: TGTGCCAGCAGTTTCGGGGAAGCTAATGAAAAACTGTTTTTT. Protein sequence: CASSFGEANEKLFF.

The V and J genes are TRBV27 and TRBJ1-1; the D is unclear. Germline V gene data show CDR1 as MNHEY and CDR2 as SMNVEV (reference sequence). The CDR3 extends over 15 amino acids. Between the trimmed V and J ends, which lost 5 bases and 1 base, there was a span of 14 bases. The CDR3 DNA reads TGTGCCAGCAGTGCCCGTTGGGGATCGAACACTGAAGCTTTCTTT. It yields the protein CASSARWGSNTEAFF.

This chain joins TRBV24-1 and TRBJ2-1, with 10 bases identical to TRBD1. Germline loops: CDR1 KGHDR, CDR2 SFDVKD. The CDR3 sequence is 17 residues long. V shed 1 base and J 2 bases; nucleotides not matched to a gene: 4. CDR3 region: CATSDFGTGETYNEQFF. DNA for the CDR3: TGTGCCACCAGTGATTTTGGGACAGGGGAAACCTACAATGAGCAGTTCTTC.

In its sample, this clonotype was seen once. The rearrangement uses TRBV6-5 and TRBJ1-5; no clear D. V lost 8 bases and J lost 4, with 15 bases in between. Germline CDR1 MNHEY, CDR2 SVGAGI. The CDR3 is made up of 14 amino acids. CDR3 coding DNA: TGTGCCAGCGAACCGCTTGGGGTTAATCAGCCCCAGCATTTT. Its protein is CASEPLGVNQPQHF.

This clonotype was seen a handful of times. This chain links TRBV12-3 or TRBV12-4 with TRBJ2-3; 12 bases line up with TRBD2. V lost 6 bases, J lost 4 bases, and 5 bases stayed unmatched. The CDR3 is 15 residues long. CDR3: CASRASGGAPDTQYF. The CDR3 DNA follows: TGTGCCAGCAGGGCTAGCGGGGGGGCCCCAGATACGCAGTATTTT.

As regards this clonotype: A much more abundant neighbour one base away suggests this may be a read error. This chain uses TRBV7-2 with TRBJ1-2; D gene unclear. The germline V gene encodes CDR1 SGHTA and CDR2 FQGNSA. This CDR3 region has 12 residues. The V gene lost 2 bases and the J gene lost 9 bases, with 10 bases spanning the gap. The CDR3: CASSLMVYSYTF. The CDR3 nucleotides are TGTGCCAGCAGCTTAATGGTTTATAGCTACACCTTC.

This clonotype was seen a handful of times. The chain uses TRBV11-2 and TRBJ2-3, with D tentatively TRBD2 (5 bases). Deletions cut 6 bases from V and 3 bases from J, with 13 bases between. Germline V lookup: CDR1 SGHAT, CDR2 FQNNGV. The CDR3 runs 14 residues. DNA of the CDR3: TGTGCCAGCAGTCGTAAAGGCGGGACAGATACGCAGTATTTT. It translates to CASSRKGGTDTQYF. Using reference TRBV11-2 and TRBJ2-3 for the parts outside the CDR3, the full variable domain is EAGVAQSPRYKIIEKRQSVAFWCNPISGHATLYWYQQILGQGPKLLIQFQNNGVVDDSQLPKDRFSAERLKGVDSTLKIQPAKLEDSAVYLCASSRKGGTDTQYFGPGTRLTVL.

The V and J genes are TRBV25-1 and TRBJ2-5; 9 nucleotides agree with TRBD1. The CDR3 spans 16 residues. J lost 5 bases, V lost 2 bases, and 9 bases had no gene match. Germline-derived CDR1 and CDR2 are MGHDK and SYGVNS. The CDR3 sequence: CASSEIGTGFLETQYF. In DNA, the CDR3 is TGTGCCAGCAGTGAAATCGGGACAGGGTTTTTGGAGACCCAGTACTTC.

The rearrangement links TRBV6-5 to TRBJ1-1; tentatively, D is TRBD1 (5 bases). Trimming shortened V by 6 bases and J by 3 bases, and 20 bases separated the two germline ends. From germline, CDR1 is MNHEY and CDR2 SVGAGI. There are 16 residues in the CDR3. Here the CDR3 reads CASSPLVAGEDTEAFF. The CDR3 nucleotides read TGTGCCAGCAGCCCCCTAGTTGCGGGGGAGGACACTGAAGCTTTCTTT.

This chain connects TRBV9 to TRBJ2-2; 8 positions agree with TRBD1. The germline gives CDR1 SGDLS, CDR2 YYNGEE. V lost 0 bases to trimming and J lost 7 bases; unmatched junction nucleotides: 8. The CDR3 runs to 16 residues. CDR3 protein: CASSVEAGGYGGELFF. CDR3 DNA sequence: TGTGCCAGCAGCGTAGAGGCAGGGGGCTACGGCGGGGAGCTGTTTTTT.

There are a few counts of this clonotype. The chain recombines TRBV14 with TRBJ2-7; 8 bases agree with TRBD2. This CDR3 region has 16 residues. Germline V gives CDR1 SGHDN, CDR2 FVKESK. V trimming: 1 base; J trimming: 0 bases; junction bases outside the gene matches: 5. The CDR3 DNA reads TGTGCCAGCAGCCAAGTAGCGGGGTTTAGCTCCTACGAGCAGTACTTC. This sequence encodes CASSQVAGFSSYEQYF.